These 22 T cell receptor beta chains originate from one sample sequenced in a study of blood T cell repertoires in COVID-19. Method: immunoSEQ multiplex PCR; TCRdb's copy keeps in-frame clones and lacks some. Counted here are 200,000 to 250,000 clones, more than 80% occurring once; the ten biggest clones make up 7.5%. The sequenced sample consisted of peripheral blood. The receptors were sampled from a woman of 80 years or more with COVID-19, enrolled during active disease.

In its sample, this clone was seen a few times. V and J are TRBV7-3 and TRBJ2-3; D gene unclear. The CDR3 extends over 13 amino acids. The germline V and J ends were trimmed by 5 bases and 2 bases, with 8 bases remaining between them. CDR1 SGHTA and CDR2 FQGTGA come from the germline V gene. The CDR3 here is CASSTTATDTQYF. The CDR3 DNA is TGTGCCAGCAGCACTACTGCCACAGATACGCAGTATTTT.

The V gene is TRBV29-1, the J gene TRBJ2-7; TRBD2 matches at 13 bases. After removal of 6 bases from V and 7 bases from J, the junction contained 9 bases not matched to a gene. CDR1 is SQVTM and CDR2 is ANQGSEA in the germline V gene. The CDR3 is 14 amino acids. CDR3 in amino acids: CSVGLAGITGEQYF. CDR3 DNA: TGCAGCGTGGGACTAGCGGGAATCACGGGGGAGCAGTACTTC.

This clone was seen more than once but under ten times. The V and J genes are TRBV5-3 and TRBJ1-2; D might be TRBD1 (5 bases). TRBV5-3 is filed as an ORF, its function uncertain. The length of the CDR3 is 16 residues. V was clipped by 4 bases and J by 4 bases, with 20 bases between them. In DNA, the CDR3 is TGTGCCAGAAGCGGGAGGGGACCGGGCATGATCTATGGCTACACCTTC. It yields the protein CARSGRGPGMIYGYTF.

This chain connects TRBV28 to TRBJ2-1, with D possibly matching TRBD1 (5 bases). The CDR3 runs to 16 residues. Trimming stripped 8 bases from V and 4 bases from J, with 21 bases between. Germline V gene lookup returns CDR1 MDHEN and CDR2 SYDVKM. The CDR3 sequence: CASPPNRRLSYNEQFF. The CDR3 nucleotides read TGTGCCAGCCCCCCCAACAGGCGCCTATCTTACAATGAGCAGTTCTTC.

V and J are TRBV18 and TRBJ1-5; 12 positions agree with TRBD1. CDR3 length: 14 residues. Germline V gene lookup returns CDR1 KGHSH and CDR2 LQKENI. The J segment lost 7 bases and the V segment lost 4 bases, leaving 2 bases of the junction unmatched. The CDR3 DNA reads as TGTGCCAGCTCACGGGGGACAGGGGGCCAGCCCCAGCATTTT. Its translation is CASSRGTGGQPQHF.

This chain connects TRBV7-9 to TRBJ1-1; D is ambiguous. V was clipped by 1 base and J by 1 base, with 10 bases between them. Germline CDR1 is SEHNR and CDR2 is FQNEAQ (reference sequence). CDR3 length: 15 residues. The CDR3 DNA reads TGTGCCAGCAGCTTAGACTCTCGTGGGAACACTGAAGCTTTCTTT. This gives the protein CASSLDSRGNTEAFF.

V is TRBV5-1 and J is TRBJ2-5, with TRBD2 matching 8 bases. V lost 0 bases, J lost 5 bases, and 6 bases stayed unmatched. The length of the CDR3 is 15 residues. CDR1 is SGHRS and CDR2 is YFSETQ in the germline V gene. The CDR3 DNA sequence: TGCGCCAGCAGCTTGGCCGGGGGGGCCCGGGAGACCCAGTACTTC. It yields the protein CASSLAGGARETQYF.

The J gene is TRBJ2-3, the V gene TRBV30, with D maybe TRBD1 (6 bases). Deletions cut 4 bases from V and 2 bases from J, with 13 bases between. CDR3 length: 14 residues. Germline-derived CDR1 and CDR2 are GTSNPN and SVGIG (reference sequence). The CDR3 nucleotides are TGTGCCTGGAAGCAGGGGACCTCCACAGATACGCAGTATTTT. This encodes CAWKQGTSTDTQYF.

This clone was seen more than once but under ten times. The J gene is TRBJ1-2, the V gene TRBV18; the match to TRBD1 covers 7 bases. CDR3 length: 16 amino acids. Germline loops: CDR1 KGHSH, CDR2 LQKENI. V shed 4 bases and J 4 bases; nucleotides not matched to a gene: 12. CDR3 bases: TGTGCCAGCTCACGCGCATCGTCCCCAGGGGGCTATGGCTACACCTTC. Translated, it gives CASSRASSPGGYGYTF.

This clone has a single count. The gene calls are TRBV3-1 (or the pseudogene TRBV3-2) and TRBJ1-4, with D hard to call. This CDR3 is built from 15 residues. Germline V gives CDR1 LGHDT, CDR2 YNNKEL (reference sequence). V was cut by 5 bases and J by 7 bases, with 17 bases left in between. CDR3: CASSTRRRRGEKLFF. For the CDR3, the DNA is TGTGCCAGCAGCACTCGACGGCGGCGGGGTGAAAAACTGTTTTTT.

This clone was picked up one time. DNA for the CDR3: TGTGCCAGCAGCTTGGACAGGGGTTCACCCCTCCACTTT. This gives the protein CASSLDRGSPLHF. V gene TRBV11-3 combines with J gene TRBJ1-6, with 9 nucleotides matching TRBD1. Germline V gives CDR1 SGHNT, CDR2 YENEEA. This CDR3 has 13 residues. V lost 3 bases, J lost 9 bases, and 0 bases stayed unmatched.

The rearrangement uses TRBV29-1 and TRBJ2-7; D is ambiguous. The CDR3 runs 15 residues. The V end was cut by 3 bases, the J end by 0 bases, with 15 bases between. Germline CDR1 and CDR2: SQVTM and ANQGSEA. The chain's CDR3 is CSVEFQEESSYEQYF. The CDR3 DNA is TGCAGCGTTGAGTTTCAAGAGGAGAGCTCCTACGAGCAGTACTTC.

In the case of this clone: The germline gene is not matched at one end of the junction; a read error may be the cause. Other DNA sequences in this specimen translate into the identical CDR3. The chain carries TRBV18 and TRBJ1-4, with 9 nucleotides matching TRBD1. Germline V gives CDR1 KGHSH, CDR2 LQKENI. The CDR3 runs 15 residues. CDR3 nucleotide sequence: TGTGCCAGCTCTCCACCGGGACAGGGTAATGAAAAACTGTTTTTT. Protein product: CASSPPGQGNEKLFF.

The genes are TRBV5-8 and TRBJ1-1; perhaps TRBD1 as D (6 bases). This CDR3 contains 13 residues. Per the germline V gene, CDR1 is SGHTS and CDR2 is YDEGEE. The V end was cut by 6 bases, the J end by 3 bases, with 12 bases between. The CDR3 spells CASTSGQYTEAFF. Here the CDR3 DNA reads TGTGCCAGCACCTCCGGACAGTACACTGAAGCTTTCTTT.

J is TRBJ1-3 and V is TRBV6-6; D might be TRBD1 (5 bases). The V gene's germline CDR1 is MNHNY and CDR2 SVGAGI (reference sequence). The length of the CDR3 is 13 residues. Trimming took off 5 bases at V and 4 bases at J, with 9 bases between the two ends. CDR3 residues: CASSQQAGNTIYF. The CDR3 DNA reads TGTGCCAGCAGTCAACAGGCCGGAAACACCATATATTTT.

CDR3 DNA: TGTGCCAGCAGCGCGGAAGAGGTGGGTGGCTACACCTTC. Translating it yields CASSAEEVGGYTF. The chain couples TRBV9 to TRBJ1-2; D is undetermined. Germline CDR1 SGDLS, CDR2 YYNGEE. The CDR3 runs to 13 residues. The V end was cut by 3 bases, the J end by 7 bases, with 13 bases between.

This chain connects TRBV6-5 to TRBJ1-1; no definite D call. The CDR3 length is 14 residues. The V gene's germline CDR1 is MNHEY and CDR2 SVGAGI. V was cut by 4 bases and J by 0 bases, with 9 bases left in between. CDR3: CASSSTRMNTEAFF. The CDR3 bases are TGTGCCAGCAGTTCCACACGCATGAACACTGAAGCTTTCTTT.

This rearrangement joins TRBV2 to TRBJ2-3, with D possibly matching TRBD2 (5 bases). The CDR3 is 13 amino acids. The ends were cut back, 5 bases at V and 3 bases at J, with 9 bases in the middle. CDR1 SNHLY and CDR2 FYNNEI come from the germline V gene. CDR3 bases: TGTGCCAGCAGTTTAACTAGGACAGATACGCAGTATTTT. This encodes CASSLTRTDTQYF.

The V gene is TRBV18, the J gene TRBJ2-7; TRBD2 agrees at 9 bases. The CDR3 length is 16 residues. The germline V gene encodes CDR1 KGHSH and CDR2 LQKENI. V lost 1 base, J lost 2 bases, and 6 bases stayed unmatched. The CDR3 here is CASSPQGGGGPYEQYF. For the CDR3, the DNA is TGTGCCAGCTCACCACAGGGCGGGGGGGGCCCCTACGAGCAGTACTTC. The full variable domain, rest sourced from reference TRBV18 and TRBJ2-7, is NAGVMQNPRHLVRRRGQEARLRCSPMKGHSHVYWYRQLPEEGLKFMVYLQKENIIDESGMPKERFSAEFPKEGPSILRIQQVVRGDSAAYFCASSPQGGGGPYEQYFGPGTRLTVT.

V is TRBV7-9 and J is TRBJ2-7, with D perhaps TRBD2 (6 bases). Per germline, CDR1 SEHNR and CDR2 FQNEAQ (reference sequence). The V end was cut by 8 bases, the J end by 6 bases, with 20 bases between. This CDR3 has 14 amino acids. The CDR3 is CASGVSGGAREQYF. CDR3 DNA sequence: TGTGCCAGCGGCGTTAGCGGAGGAGCCCGCGAGCAGTACTTC. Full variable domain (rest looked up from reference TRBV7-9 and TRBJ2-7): DTGVSQNPRHKITKRGQNVTFRCDPISEHNRLYWYRQTLGQGPEFLTYFQNEAQLEKSRLLSDRFSAERPKGSFSTLEIQRTEQGDSAMYLCASGVSGGAREQYFGPGTRLTVT.

The CDR3 here is CASSEQGNYGYTF. The CDR3 coding sequence is TGTGCCAGCTCCGAGCAGGGTAACTATGGCTACACCTTC. The J gene is TRBJ1-2, the V gene TRBV9, with TRBD1 as a possible D gene (5 bases). Germline lookup yields CDR1 SGDLS and CDR2 YYNGEE. V was trimmed by 7 bases and J by 1 base, leaving 11 bases between them. The CDR3 covers 13 residues.

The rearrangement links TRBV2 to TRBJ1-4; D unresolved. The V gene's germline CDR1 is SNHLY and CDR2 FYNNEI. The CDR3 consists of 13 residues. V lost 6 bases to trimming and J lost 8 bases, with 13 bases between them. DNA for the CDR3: TGTGCCAGCAGCCCAGCGGTAGGGGAAAAACTGTTTTTT. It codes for CASSPAVGEKLFF.